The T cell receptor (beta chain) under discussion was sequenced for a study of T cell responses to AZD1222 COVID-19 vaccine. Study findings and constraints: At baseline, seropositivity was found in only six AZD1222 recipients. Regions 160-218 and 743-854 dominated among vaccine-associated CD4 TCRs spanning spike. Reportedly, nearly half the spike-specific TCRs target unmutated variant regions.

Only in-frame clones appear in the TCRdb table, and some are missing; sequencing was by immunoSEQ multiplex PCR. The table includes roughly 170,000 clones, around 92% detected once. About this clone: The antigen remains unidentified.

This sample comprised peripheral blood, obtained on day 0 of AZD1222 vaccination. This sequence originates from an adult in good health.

The CDR3 reads CASSHLGRQSNEKLFF. The CDR3, as DNA: TGTGCCAGCAGCCACCTAGGGCGGCAATCTAATGAAAAACTGTTTTTT. V usage is TRBV3-1 (or the pseudogene TRBV3-2) and J usage is TRBJ1-4; D uncertain. The CDR3 extends over 16 amino acids. Trimming pared 3 bases from V and 3 bases from J, leaving 14 bases between. The germline V gene has CDR1 LGHDT and CDR2 YNNKEL (reference sequence).